A selection of T cell receptor beta chains follows, all from one sample in a study of identical twins. Via MiXCR, TCRdb re-called the 5' RACE reads, giving one row per CDR3 protein. The table records roughly 720,000 distinct CDR3 sequences, 15% to 20% of them present only once. The same sample was also used in a study of T cells expressing NK-cell markers.

Specimen: PBMCs. Every receptor here comes from a woman aged 18-29 years in good health. Each CDR3 is given with its conserved first and last residue. A D gene is named only where the DNA matches it firmly. For some rows the clone size is stated as once, few or many, or as a class when expanded; others skip it.

D gene,clone size,J gene,V gene,CDR3 protein,CDR3 DNA
TRBD1,few,TRBJ2-4,TRBV12-3/TRBV12-4,CASSLTGGADIQYF,TGTGCCAGCAGTTTGACAGGGGGCGCGGACATTCAGTACTTC
.,.,TRBJ2-3,TRBV29-1,CSVGGWVSTDTQYF,TGCAGCGTTGGGGGGTGGGTGAGCACAGATACGCAGTATTTT
.,.,TRBJ2-3,TRBV5-1,CASMASWFGTDTQYF,TGCGCCAGCATGGCGAGTTGGTTCGGGACAGATACGCAGTATTTT
TRBD1,few,TRBJ2-3,TRBV5-1,CASSPDRVTDTQYF,TGCGCCAGCTCACCGGACAGGGTCACAGATACGCAGTATTTT
.,.,TRBJ1-3,TRBV20-1,CSAHRAHSGNTIYF,TGCAGTGCTCATAGGGCCCACTCTGGAAACACCATATATTTT
TRBD2,.,TRBJ2-5,TRBV7-9,CASSYGLAGSQETQYF,TGTGCCAGCAGCTACGGACTAGCGGGAAGCCAAGAGACCCAGTACTTC
TRBD1,few,TRBJ1-2,TRBV4-3,CASSQSDRVDGYTF,TGCGCCAGCAGCCAATCTGACAGGGTAGATGGCTACACCTTC
.,.,TRBJ1-3,TRBV29-1,CSVGPVQIGPRNTIYF,TGCAGCGTCGGGCCGGTGCAGATCGGCCCACGGAACACCATATATTTT
.,few,TRBJ1-1,TRBV12-3/TRBV12-4,CASSLEGRASEAFF,TGTGCCAGCAGTTTAGAAGGCAGGGCCTCTGAAGCTTTCTTT
.,.,TRBJ1-1,TRBV11-2,CASSARHSLRGSNTEAFF,TGTGCCAGCAGCGCCCGACATTCGCTTCGCGGCTCGAACACTGAAGCTTTCTTT
TRBD2,.,TRBJ2-2,TRBV11-2,CASSLIGGRVTGELFF,TGTGCCAGCAGCCTCATCGGCGGGAGGGTCACCGGGGAGCTGTTTTTT
.,few,TRBJ2-1,TRBV20-1,CSARRVAGNEQFF,TGCAGTGCTAGGCGGGTAGCAGGGAATGAGCAGTTCTTC
.,.,TRBJ2-1,TRBV20-1,CSARDPRGRRNEQFF,TGCAGTGCTAGAGATCCCCGGGGAAGACGGAATGAGCAGTTCTTC
TRBD1,.,TRBJ2-7,TRBV10-3,CAISERGTVGYEQYF,TGTGCCATCAGTGAGAGGGGGACAGTAGGGTACGAGCAGTACTTC
.,few,TRBJ2-1,TRBV7-2,CASTPGYNEQFF,TGTGCCAGCACCCCGGGGTACAATGAGCAGTTCTTC
.,.,TRBJ2-2,TRBV12-3/TRBV12-4,CASSWSVGELFF,TGTGCCAGCAGTTGGAGTGTCGGGGAGCTGTTTTTT
TRBD2,few,TRBJ2-7,TRBV5-1,CASSLLGTSGSEQYF,TGCGCCAGCAGCTTGTTAGGCACTAGCGGGAGCGAGCAGTACTTC
.,.,TRBJ1-6,TRBV12-3/TRBV12-4,CASSGPNSPLHF,TGTGCCAGTTCGGGGCCGAATTCACCCCTCCACTTT
.,few,TRBJ2-3,TRBV7-2,CASSGTLGPDTQYF,TGTGCCAGCAGCGGGACCCTCGGTCCGGATACGCAGTATTTT
TRBD2,.,TRBJ2-1,TRBV20-1,CSARLAGVVGEQFF,TGCAGTGCTAGGCTAGCGGGGGTTGTCGGTGAGCAGTTCTTC
.,.,TRBJ2-1,TRBV20-1,CSAMRVVALNEQFF,TGCAGTGCCATGAGGGTGGTAGCTCTCAATGAGCAGTTCTTC
.,.,TRBJ2-5,TRBV7-9,CASSKLSPGETQYF,TGTGCCAGCAGCAAACTCAGCCCTGGAGAGACCCAGTACTTC
.,few,TRBJ2-1,TRBV7-2,CASSVGPAGVF,TGTGCCAGCAGCGTAGGACCGGCCGGAGTCTTC
.,few,TRBJ2-1,TRBV10-1,CASSFLKQGPYNEQFF,TGCGCCAGCAGTTTCTTAAAACAGGGACCCTACAATGAGCAGTTCTTC